This T cell receptor (beta chain) was profiled in a study of blood T cell repertoires in COVID-19. Turning to the study itself: Samples of COVID-19 (acute and convalescent) were obtained from the United States, Italy and Spain. PBMCs, B-cell-depleted T cells, or T cells were the source of the cDNA or gDNA that made up the material.

Original handling: Reference gene primer amplification in the assay estimated nucleated cell counts. Sequencing used immunoSEQ multiplex PCR; TCRdb keeps in-frame clones, though not all of them. V and J calls and clone size follow that table, whereas D and trimming were derived from the DNA. The sample gives about 69,000 clones, approximately 75% of which show up once; approximately 50% is in the top ten. The germline V gene has CDR1 SGHTS and CDR2 YDEGEE. V was clipped by 5 bases and J by 0 bases; unmatched bases: 11. The CDR3 has 16 amino acids. What was sequenced was peripheral blood. The rearrangement uses TRBV5-8 and TRBJ2-7; TRBD2 matches at 7 bases. This clonotype originated in a human donor in a cohort sampled during active COVID-19. CDR3 DNA sequence: TGTGCCAGCAGAAGCGGCTTAGCGGGCATCTCCTACGAGCAGTACTTC. Translated, it gives CASRSGLAGISYEQYF. Filled out from reference TRBV5-8 and TRBJ2-7, the complete variable domain reads EAGVTQSPTHLIKTRGQQATLRCSPISGHTSVYWYQQALGLGLQFLLWYDEGEERNRGNFPPRFSGRQFPNYSSELNVNALELEDSALYLCASRSGLAGISYEQYFGPGTRLTVT.